This entry describes one T cell receptor beta chain. Time point specified: patch test 3, about 24 weeks after DPC sensitization. The treatment was: therapeutic diphenylcyclopropenone sensitization with weekly scalp DPC. These data are taken from a study of human T cells and chemical hapten exposure. TCRdb passed the RACE reads through MiXCR, listing each CDR3 protein once. The data contain 45,000 to 60,000 distinct CDR3 sequences, roughly 12% of them singletons. The CDR3 loop spans 15 amino acids. Germline-derived CDR1 and CDR2 are MDHEN and SYDVKM. V trimming: 5 bases; J trimming: 4 bases; junction bases outside the gene matches: 8.

This material consisted of whole blood, taken in connection with sensitization to the hapten diphenylcyclopropenone (DPC). This sequence was found in a man aged 25 to 40 with alopecia areata. Some clones in this sample may be carry-over from other donors' samples. V usage is TRBV28 and J usage is TRBJ2-7; 10 bases are shared with TRBD1. Here the CDR3 DNA reads TGTGCCAGCAGTCCCGGGACAGGGGTCGGATACGAGCAGTACTTC. Encoded protein: CASSPGTGVGYEQYF.